Listed below are T cell receptor beta chains from one sample, sequenced in a study of blood T cell repertoires in COVID-19. Sequencing was performed with immunoSEQ multiplex PCR; in TCRdb, only in-frame clones are kept and a portion is missing. The data contain roughly 180,000 clones, 75% to 90% of them singletons. The sequencing sample was made of PBMCs or T cells enriched from blood (not recorded which). The receptors originated from a man aged 40-50 years who had recovered from COVID-19. CDR3s include the opening cysteine and the closing phenylalanine or tryptophan. Fields, in order: CDR3 DNA, CDR3 protein, J gene, V gene, D gene, clone size, CDR3 length. D genes are given only for firm matches. Part of the rows lack a size; the others show once, few, many or a class for expanded clones.

cdr3_nt: TGTGCCAGCTCACGGGACAGGGGGCTATACGAGCAGTACTTC; cdr3_aa: CASSRDRGLYEQYF; j_call: TRBJ2-7; v_call: TRBV18; d_call: TRBD1; clone_size: .; cdr3_length: 14
cdr3_nt: TGTGCCAGCAGCTTAGAGGGGTCTGGGGCCAACGTCCTGACTTTC; cdr3_aa: CASSLEGSGANVLTF; j_call: TRBJ2-6; v_call: TRBV13; d_call: .; clone_size: .; cdr3_length: 15
cdr3_nt: TGTGCCAGCAGTTCCCTGGGTGAGCGGGAGGTGGGTGAGCAGTTCTTC; cdr3_aa: CASSSLGEREVGEQFF; j_call: TRBJ2-1; v_call: TRBV6-2/TRBV6-3; d_call: TRBD2; clone_size: .; cdr3_length: 16
cdr3_nt: TGCAGCGGTAGACAGGGTGGCACTGAAGCTTTCTTT; cdr3_aa: CSGRQGGTEAFF; j_call: TRBJ1-1; v_call: TRBV29-1; d_call: TRBD1; clone_size: .; cdr3_length: 12
cdr3_nt: TGTGCCAGCAGCCCGTTAGAAGTACCCGGGGAGCTGTTTTTT; cdr3_aa: CASSPLEVPGELFF; j_call: TRBJ2-2; v_call: TRBV3-1/TRBV3-2; d_call: .; clone_size: .; cdr3_length: 14
cdr3_nt: TGTGCCAGCAGCCCTGGACAGGGGGCTGTTCAGCCCCAGCATTTT; cdr3_aa: CASSPGQGAVQPQHF; j_call: TRBJ1-5; v_call: TRBV7-8; d_call: TRBD1; clone_size: .; cdr3_length: 15
cdr3_nt: TGTGCCTGGAGACACAACTCTGGAGACACCATATATTTT; cdr3_aa: CAWRHNSGDTIYF; j_call: TRBJ1-3; v_call: TRBV30; d_call: .; clone_size: .; cdr3_length: 13
cdr3_nt: TGTGCCTGGAACCGTGACAGGGGATGGGCTTTCTTT; cdr3_aa: CAWNRDRGWAFF; j_call: TRBJ1-1; v_call: TRBV30; d_call: TRBD1; clone_size: .; cdr3_length: 12
cdr3_nt: TGTGCCACCCGACAGGGCACCTCTAACTATGGCTACACCTTC; cdr3_aa: CATRQGTSNYGYTF; j_call: TRBJ1-2; v_call: TRBV10-3; d_call: TRBD1; clone_size: few; cdr3_length: 14
cdr3_nt: TGTGCCAGCCAGGGCAACTATGGCTACACCTTC; cdr3_aa: CASQGNYGYTF; j_call: TRBJ1-2; v_call: TRBV6-5; d_call: .; clone_size: once; cdr3_length: 11
cdr3_nt: TGTGCCAGCAGCTTAGATCGAGGAATTGGGGAAAAACTGTTTTTT; cdr3_aa: CASSLDRGIGEKLFF; j_call: TRBJ1-4; v_call: TRBV7-9; d_call: .; clone_size: .; cdr3_length: 15
cdr3_nt: TGTGCCAGTAGCCTGACAGGGATGCAGTTCTTC; cdr3_aa: CASSLTGMQFF; j_call: TRBJ2-1; v_call: TRBV19; d_call: TRBD1; clone_size: .; cdr3_length: 11
cdr3_nt: TGTGCCAGTAGTCCGGACAGTTATTATTCACCCCTCCACTTT; cdr3_aa: CASSPDSYYSPLHF; j_call: TRBJ1-6; v_call: TRBV19; d_call: .; clone_size: .; cdr3_length: 14
cdr3_nt: TGTGCCAGCTCACCACCTGGACAGGCCAATCAGCCCCAGCATTTT; cdr3_aa: CASSPPGQANQPQHF; j_call: TRBJ1-5; v_call: TRBV18; d_call: TRBD1; clone_size: .; cdr3_length: 15
cdr3_nt: TGCGCCAGCAGCACGGACAGGACGGTTGAGCAGTTCTTC; cdr3_aa: CASSTDRTVEQFF; j_call: TRBJ2-1; v_call: TRBV5-1; d_call: TRBD1; clone_size: .; cdr3_length: 13
cdr3_nt: TGTGCCAGCAGGGATACACGCTCTAGCTATGGCTACACCTTC; cdr3_aa: CASRDTRSSYGYTF; j_call: TRBJ1-2; v_call: TRBV2; d_call: .; clone_size: .; cdr3_length: 14
cdr3_nt: TGTGCCAGCACCACCCCGGGGAACACTGAAGCTTTCTTT; cdr3_aa: CASTTPGNTEAFF; j_call: TRBJ1-1; v_call: TRBV6-5; d_call: .; clone_size: .; cdr3_length: 13
cdr3_nt: TGTGCCAGTAGCCCCGGGACTAGTAGCCTGTTCTTC; cdr3_aa: CASSPGTSSLFF; j_call: TRBJ2-1; v_call: TRBV19; d_call: TRBD2; clone_size: .; cdr3_length: 12
cdr3_nt: TGTGCCAGCAGCCATTCTTATAGCGGGCGCTACAATGAGCAGTTCTTC; cdr3_aa: CASSHSYSGRYNEQFF; j_call: TRBJ2-1; v_call: TRBV11-3; d_call: TRBD2; clone_size: .; cdr3_length: 16
cdr3_nt: TGTGCCAGCAGTTACTCGATGAGGGATCAGCCCCAGCATTTT; cdr3_aa: CASSYSMRDQPQHF; j_call: TRBJ1-5; v_call: TRBV6-5; d_call: .; clone_size: .; cdr3_length: 14
cdr3_nt: TGTGCCAGCACCCCCCCCCGGGTTAACGGGGAGCTGTTTTTT; cdr3_aa: CASTPPRVNGELFF; j_call: TRBJ2-2; v_call: TRBV6-2/TRBV6-3; d_call: .; clone_size: .; cdr3_length: 14
cdr3_nt: TGTGCCAGCAGTAAAACCGACAGTTATGGCTACACCTTC; cdr3_aa: CASSKTDSYGYTF; j_call: TRBJ1-2; v_call: TRBV12-3/TRBV12-4; d_call: .; clone_size: .; cdr3_length: 13
cdr3_nt: TGCGCCAGCAGCTCAGGGGGGCGCTCAACTAATGAAAAACTGTTTTTT; cdr3_aa: CASSSGGRSTNEKLFF; j_call: TRBJ1-4; v_call: TRBV5-1; d_call: TRBD1; clone_size: .; cdr3_length: 16
cdr3_nt: TGTGCCAGCGGACAGGGCGGGGCCGGTTTCACTGAAGCTTTCTTT; cdr3_aa: CASGQGGAGFTEAFF; j_call: TRBJ1-1; v_call: TRBV11-3; d_call: TRBD1; clone_size: .; cdr3_length: 15
cdr3_nt: TGTGCCAGCAGCTACCCCCGGAGGGAGCAGTACTTC; cdr3_aa: CASSYPRREQYF; j_call: TRBJ2-7; v_call: TRBV7-9; d_call: .; clone_size: .; cdr3_length: 12
cdr3_nt: TGCGCCAGCGGGTCAAAGCTAGGCCCCAATGAGCAGTTCTTC; cdr3_aa: CASGSKLGPNEQFF; j_call: TRBJ2-1; v_call: TRBV5-1; d_call: .; clone_size: .; cdr3_length: 14
cdr3_nt: TGTGCTAGTGGTCACCCGGGGAGGGAAGCTTTCTTT; cdr3_aa: CASGHPGREAFF; j_call: TRBJ1-1; v_call: TRBV12-5; d_call: .; clone_size: .; cdr3_length: 12
cdr3_nt: TGCGCCAGCAGTGCGGTGAGGGGGCGAACAAATCAGCCCCAGCATTTT; cdr3_aa: CASSAVRGRTNQPQHF; j_call: TRBJ1-5; v_call: TRBV10-2; d_call: TRBD1; clone_size: once; cdr3_length: 16
cdr3_nt: TGCGCCAGCAGCTTGCCCAGACAAGAGACCCAGTACTTC; cdr3_aa: CASSLPRQETQYF; j_call: TRBJ2-5; v_call: TRBV5-1; d_call: .; clone_size: once; cdr3_length: 13
cdr3_nt: TGTGCCAGCAGCCTGTTCTCGTCTCCCCGGGACTATGGCTACACCTTC; cdr3_aa: CASSLFSSPRDYGYTF; j_call: TRBJ1-2; v_call: TRBV7-2; d_call: .; clone_size: .; cdr3_length: 16
cdr3_nt: TGTGCCAGTAGTATGACTAGCGGTCGCACAGATACGCAGTATTTT; cdr3_aa: CASSMTSGRTDTQYF; j_call: TRBJ2-3; v_call: TRBV19; d_call: TRBD2; clone_size: .; cdr3_length: 15
cdr3_nt: TGTGCCAGCTCTCAAGGGGGGGCTGATCAGCCCCAGCATTTT; cdr3_aa: CASSQGGADQPQHF; j_call: TRBJ1-5; v_call: TRBV18; d_call: .; clone_size: .; cdr3_length: 14